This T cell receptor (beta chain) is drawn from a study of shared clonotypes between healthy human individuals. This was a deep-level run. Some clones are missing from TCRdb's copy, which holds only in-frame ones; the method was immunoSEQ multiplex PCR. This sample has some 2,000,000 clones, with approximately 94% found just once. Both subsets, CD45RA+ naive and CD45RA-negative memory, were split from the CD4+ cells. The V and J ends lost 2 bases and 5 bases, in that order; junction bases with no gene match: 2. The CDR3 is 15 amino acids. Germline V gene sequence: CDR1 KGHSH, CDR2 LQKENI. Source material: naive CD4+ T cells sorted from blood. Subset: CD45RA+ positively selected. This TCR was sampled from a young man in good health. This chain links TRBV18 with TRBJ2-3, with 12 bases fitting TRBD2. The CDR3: CASSPSGLAGDTQYF. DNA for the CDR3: TGTGCCAGCTCACCATCGGGACTAGCGGGAGATACGCAGTATTTT.